This TCR beta chain comes out of a study of graft-versus-host responses after intestinal transplantation. Sequencing used immunoSEQ multiplex PCR; TCRdb keeps in-frame clones, though not all of them. Found here are tens of thousands of clones, around two fifths of them singletons; the top ten hold 1.3% to 1.5%. Plating of about 200,000 CFSE-labeled responder cells was done together with about 200,000 irradiated, violet-dye-labeled stimulator cells. The TCR sequence derives from a human patient who was an organ donor for intestinal transplantation. This specimen consisted of alloreactive CD8+ T cells from a mixed lymphocyte reaction culture, obtained before transplantation. Subset: CFSE-low proliferating T cells sorted from roughly 6-day pre-transplant mixed lymphocyte reaction (GvH or HvG direction).

The CDR3 protein is CSVEGTGDTEAFF. Written as DNA, the CDR3 is TGCAGCGTTGAAGGGACAGGGGACACTGAAGCTTTCTTT. The V call is TRBV29-1, the J call TRBJ1-1, with TRBD1 identical over 9 bases. V gave up 1 base and J gave up 3 bases; unmatched junction bases: 0. The CDR3 runs to 13 residues. Germline loops: CDR1 SQVTM, CDR2 ANQGSEA.